This T cell receptor (beta chain) was observed in a study of shared clonotypes between healthy human individuals. The V gene lost 2 bases and the J gene lost 3 bases, with 11 bases spanning the gap. This CDR3 region has 14 residues. CDR1 SGHAT and CDR2 FQNNGV come from the germline V gene. TCRdb's table, derived via immunoSEQ multiplex PCR, lists solely in-frame clones and lacks some. The sample contains about 1.4 million clones, 95% to 97% of which appear only once. This clone is a singleton in its sample. The receptor's source is a young man in good health. The chain uses TRBV11-2 and TRBJ2-7; D might be TRBD1 (7 bases). The sequencing input was naive CD4+ T cells sorted from blood. Subset: CD45RA+ positively selected. CDR3 loop: CASSLFQGGYEQYF. CDR3 in DNA: TGTGCCAGCAGCTTATTCCAGGGGGGCTACGAGCAGTACTTC. Looking up the rest from reference TRBV11-2 and TRBJ2-7 gives the full variable domain: EAGVAQSPRYKIIEKRQSVAFWCNPISGHATLYWYQQILGQGPKLLIQFQNNGVVDDSQLPKDRFSAERLKGVDSTLKIQPAKLEDSAVYLCASSLFQGGYEQYFGPGTRLTVT.